These 26 T cell receptor beta chains originate from one sample sequenced in a study of shared clonotypes between healthy human individuals. The repertoire was sequenced with immunoSEQ multiplex PCR; TCRdb's copy has only in-frame clones and lacks some. The repertoire holds more than 400,000 clones, with roughly 95% as singletons. Material for sequencing was naive CD4+ T cells sorted from blood. Subset indicated: CD45RA+ positively selected. The receptors come from a young woman in good health.

The count of this clone is one. The chain links TRBV28 to TRBJ1-5; no clear D. Trimming took 5 bases from V and 0 from J, leaving 11 bases between them. The length of the CDR3 is 15 residues. Germline CDR1 and CDR2: MDHEN and SYDVKM. CDR3 in amino acids: CASSPDTPSNQPQHF. Here the CDR3 DNA reads TGTGCCAGCAGTCCCGACACCCCTAGCAATCAGCCCCAGCATTTT.

This chain connects TRBV6-5 to TRBJ1-4; D perhaps matches TRBD1 (5 bases). With 5 bases removed from V and 8 bases from J, the gap between germline ends came to 15 bases. Looked up from germline, CDR1 is MNHEY and CDR2 is SVGAGI. This CDR3 is 14 amino acids long. CDR3 amino acids: CASSNFGALEKLFF. CDR3 sequence (DNA): TGTGCCAGCAGTAACTTTGGGGCTCTGGAAAAACTGTTTTTT.

The CDR3 region is CATSREGQGGSPLHF. As DNA, the CDR3 is TGTGCCACCAGCAGAGAGGGACAGGGTGGATCACCCCTCCACTTT. This sequence joins TRBV15 and TRBJ1-6; 9 bases are a match to TRBD1. From germline, CDR1 is LNHNV and CDR2 YYDKDF (reference sequence). J lost 10 bases, V lost 0 bases, and 4 bases had no gene match. CDR3 length: 15 residues.

This chain connects TRBV5-1 to TRBJ2-7; D is unclear. The CDR3 sequence is 13 residues long. The germline V gene encodes CDR1 SGHRS and CDR2 YFSETQ. V lost 4 bases, J lost 3 bases, and 11 bases lay in between. The chain's CDR3 is CASSKADHYEQYF. CDR3 coding DNA: TGCGCCAGCAGCAAGGCGGATCACTACGAGCAGTACTTC.

This chain uses TRBV18 with TRBJ1-2, with D possibly being TRBD1 (6 bases). V lost 3 bases and J lost 5, with 10 bases in between. CDR3 length: 13 amino acids. Germline V lookup: CDR1 KGHSH, CDR2 LQKENI. This CDR3 reads CASSPGDNYGYTF. In DNA, the CDR3 is TGTGCCAGCTCACCCGGGGACAATTATGGCTACACCTTC.

The rearrangement joins TRBV4-1 to TRBJ2-6; 8 bases are shared with TRBD1. With V trimmed by 3 bases and J by 0 bases, 7 bases remained unmatched. Germline V lookup: CDR1 MGHRA, CDR2 YSYEKL. This CDR3 has 18 residues. Written as DNA, the CDR3 is TGCGCCAGCAGCCATGGACAGGGCAAGAGCTCTGGGGCCAACGTCCTGACTTTC. This translates into CASSHGQGKSSGANVLTF.

For the CDR3, the DNA is TGCGCCAGCAGCTTCGGCGGAGGGACCCAAGAGACCCAGTACTTC. This encodes CASSFGGGTQETQYF. V gene TRBV5-1 combines with J gene TRBJ2-5; a possible D gene is TRBD2 (6 bases). The CDR3 consists of 15 residues. The V gene lost 2 bases and the J gene lost 1 base, with 12 bases spanning the gap. The germline V gene has CDR1 SGHRS and CDR2 YFSETQ.

This chain links TRBV7-9 with TRBJ1-5; D may be TRBD1 (6 bases). Germline-derived CDR1 and CDR2 are SEHNR and FQNEAQ (reference sequence). The CDR3 is made up of 16 amino acids. V was cut by 2 bases and J by 4 bases, with 15 bases left in between. This chain's CDR3 is CASSLSEAGENQPQHF. The CDR3 DNA is TGTGCCAGCAGCTTAAGTGAAGCAGGGGAAAATCAGCCCCAGCATTTT.

This chain links TRBV15 with TRBJ2-5, with TRBD2 identical over 13 bases. This CDR3 comprises 16 residues. Germline values: CDR1 LNHNV, CDR2 YYDKDF (reference sequence). V shed 9 bases and J 4 bases; nucleotides not matched to a gene: 11. The CDR3 here is CATNRRTSGSLETQYF. CDR3 in DNA: TGTGCCACGAACCGTCGGACTAGCGGGAGCTTAGAGACCCAGTACTTC.

The rearrangement uses TRBV7-8 and TRBJ2-3, with 11 positions matching TRBD2. The CDR3 sequence is 19 residues long. V lost 5 bases, J lost 1 base, and 14 bases stayed unmatched. Germline V CDR1 and CDR2: SGHVS, FQNEAQ. For the CDR3, the DNA is TGTGCCAGCAGCCGAAATCTAGCGGGAGGCCAAACGGGCACAGATACGCAGTATTTT. Its translation is CASSRNLAGGQTGTDTQYF.

This rearrangement joins TRBV9 to TRBJ1-1; no firm D call. Germline CDR1 reads SGDLS; CDR2 reads YYNGEE. The CDR3 sequence is 14 residues long. Trimming cost V 0 bases and J 1 base, with 7 bases left between them. The CDR3, as DNA: TGTGCCAGCAGCGTAGAGGTCCGGAACACTGAAGCTTTCTTT. Amino acids: CASSVEVRNTEAFF.

V usage is TRBV6-5 and J usage is TRBJ1-1; D is undetermined. Trimming shortened V by 4 bases and J by 1 base, and 16 bases separated the two germline ends. The CDR3 has 16 residues. From germline, CDR1 is MNHEY and CDR2 SVGAGI. CDR3 sequence (DNA): TGTGCCAGCAGTTCCTATCTGGGAATGGGGAACACTGAAGCTTTCTTT. Protein sequence: CASSSYLGMGNTEAFF.

The rearrangement uses TRBV27 and TRBJ1-5; 8 positions match TRBD1. Germline values: CDR1 MNHEY, CDR2 SMNVEV (reference sequence). With 5 bases clipped from V and 6 bases from J, the junction kept 9 bases outside the gene matches. The CDR3 is 15 amino acids. CDR3 amino acids: CASSRQGRQGQPQHF. As DNA, the CDR3 is TGTGCCAGCAGTAGACAGGGGCGACAGGGTCAGCCCCAGCATTTT.

V gene TRBV27 combines with J gene TRBJ1-1; 9 nucleotides match TRBD1. The CDR3 runs 20 residues. The junction had 19 bases not matched to a gene; V was cut back by 5 bases and J by 0 bases. CDR1 is MNHEY, CDR2 SMNVEV, per germline (reference sequence). The CDR3 reads CASSPTRTRDRVSMNTEAFF. The CDR3 coding sequence is TGTGCCAGCAGTCCAACCCGGACCCGGGACAGGGTCTCAATGAACACTGAAGCTTTCTTT.

The V call is TRBV28, the J call TRBJ1-5, with 10 bases aligning to TRBD1. Looked up from germline, CDR1 is MDHEN and CDR2 is SYDVKM. This CDR3 comprises 17 residues. V was pared by 5 bases and J by 7 bases, with 14 bases of the junction left unmatched. In DNA form, the CDR3 reads TGTGCCAGCAGTACACCGGGACAGGGGTCTTGGGGGCAGCCCCAGCATTTT. Protein product: CASSTPGQGSWGQPQHF. The entire variable domain, with the rest obtained from reference TRBV28 and TRBJ1-5, is as follows: DVKVTQSSRYLVKRTGEKVFLECVQDMDHENMFWYRQDPGLGLRLIYFSYDVKMKEKGDIPEGYSVSREKKERFSLILESASTNQTSMYLCASSTPGQGSWGQPQHFGDGTRLSIL.

The V call is TRBV5-1, the J call TRBJ1-2; possible D gene TRBD1, 5 bases. Germline V gene lookup returns CDR1 SGHRS and CDR2 YFSETQ. This CDR3 spans 15 amino acids. The V end lost 4 bases, the J end lost 8 bases, and 21 bases lay between the germline ends. The CDR3 is CASSPEDPQRGGYTF. DNA of the CDR3: TGCGCCAGCAGCCCGGAGGACCCCCAAAGGGGAGGCTACACCTTC.

The chain links TRBV23-1 to TRBJ1-5; 10 bases align to TRBD1. TRBV23-1 falls under the ORF class, with uncertain function. J lost 3 bases, V lost 2 bases, and 7 bases had no gene match. This CDR3 region has 17 residues. As DNA, the CDR3 is TGCGCCAGCAGTCAAAAAAACGGGACAGGGGACAATCAGCCCCAGCATTTT. Amino acids: CASSQKNGTGDNQPQHF.

The chain has TRBV5-1 and TRBJ2-7; 7 bases fit TRBD1. Germline CDR1 reads SGHRS; CDR2 reads YFSETQ. The junction had 8 bases not matched to a gene; V was cut back by 2 bases and J by 3 bases. The CDR3 totals 15 residues. In DNA, the CDR3 is TGCGCCAGCAGCTTAGTCCCGGGACAGAACTACGAGCAGTACTTC. Amino acids: CASSLVPGQNYEQYF.

CDR3 sequence (DNA): TGCGCCAGCAGCAAGACAGGGGGCGCGGAGACCCAGTACTTC. As protein: CASSKTGGAETQYF. The chain couples TRBV4-1 to TRBJ2-5, with TRBD1 matching 10 bases. J lost 5 bases, V lost 5 bases, and 5 bases had no gene match. Germline CDR1 is MGHRA and CDR2 is YSYEKL. This CDR3 has 14 amino acids.

The table lists this clone with a count of one. The chain uses TRBV5-4 and TRBJ2-7; the match to TRBD2 covers 9 bases. The CDR3 spans 16 residues. Germline trimming cut 4 bases from V and 4 bases from J; bases unmatched to any gene: 12. From germline, CDR1 is SGHNT and CDR2 YYREEE (reference sequence). The CDR3 region is CASSRKALAGRYEQYF. In nucleotides, the CDR3 is TGTGCCAGCAGCCGGAAGGCCCTAGCGGGAAGGTACGAGCAGTACTTC.

The chain employs TRBV5-4 and TRBJ2-4, with unresolved D. Trimming cost V 0 bases and J 0 bases, with 10 bases left between them. There are 16 residues in the CDR3. Germline CDR1 is SGHNT and CDR2 is YYREEE (reference sequence). CDR3 region: CASSLDKVGAKNIQYF. As DNA, the CDR3 is TGTGCCAGCAGCTTGGACAAGGTGGGAGCCAAAAACATTCAGTACTTC.

The V and J genes are TRBV6-7 and TRBJ1-3; 8 bases fit TRBD1. TRBV6-7 is classed as an ORF, of uncertain function. Losses at the gene ends were 8 bases for V and 7 bases for J; bases not matched to a gene: 13. The CDR3 extends over 15 amino acids. The DNA of the CDR3 is TGTGCCAGCCAGACCAGACAGGGGAGGTGGAACACCATATATTTT. It encodes CASQTRQGRWNTIYF.

V and J are TRBV9 and TRBJ2-7; weak D call: TRBD2 (5 bases). Germline V gives CDR1 SGDLS, CDR2 YYNGEE. CDR3 length: 14 residues. V dropped 0 bases and J dropped 6 bases, with 13 bases sitting between them. CDR3 in amino acids: CASSVAASSVEQYF. CDR3 DNA sequence: TGTGCCAGCAGCGTAGCGGCTAGCTCCGTCGAGCAGTACTTC.

The V and J genes are TRBV18 and TRBJ1-3, with D possibly TRBD1 on 5 matching bases. Trimming cost V 3 bases and J 4 bases, with 13 bases left between them. Germline V gene lookup returns CDR1 KGHSH and CDR2 LQKENI. This CDR3 comprises 15 residues. The CDR3 DNA follows: TGTGCCAGCTCACCTTCAGGGAGCAGGGGAAACACCATATATTTT. It specifies CASSPSGSRGNTIYF.

The V call is TRBV7-8, the J call TRBJ1-4; D is uncertain. CDR3 size: 14 residues. Looked up from germline, CDR1 is SGHVS and CDR2 is FQNEAQ. Between the trimmed V and J ends, which lost 8 bases and 8 bases, there was a span of 18 bases. The CDR3 sequence is CASGVGRSPEKLFF. The DNA of the CDR3 is TGTGCCAGCGGGGTAGGGCGTTCACCCGAAAAACTGTTTTTT.

The chain couples TRBV15 to TRBJ1-5, with D perhaps TRBD1 (5 bases). V was clipped by 1 base and J by 6 bases, with 10 bases between them. The CDR3 contains 14 residues. In germline, CDR1 is LNHNV, CDR2 YYDKDF (reference sequence). CDR3 loop: CATSRAGVSQPQHF. The CDR3 DNA reads TGTGCCACCAGCAGAGCGGGGGTGAGTCAGCCCCAGCATTTT.